These T cell receptor beta chains were read from a single sample in a study of blood T cells in healthy people across ages. TCRdb independently ran MiXCR on the 5' RACE reads; one entry per CDR3 protein. The repertoire has over 1,500,000 distinct CDR3 sequences, roughly 49% of them found once; the top ten carry 2.1%. The sequencing input was blood. The receptor source for this set is a woman between 40 and 55 years old in good health. CDR3s include the opening cysteine and the closing phenylalanine or tryptophan. Each record gives: V gene, D gene, J gene, clone size, CDR3 DNA, CDR3 protein. The D gene is left open where the match is weak. For some rows the clone size is stated as once, few or many, or as a class when expanded; others skip it.

TRBV29-1,TRBD2,TRBJ2-5,.,TGCAGCGCTGGGCTGCTAGCGGGGGGGACACAAGAGACCCAGTACTTC,CSAGLLAGGTQETQYF
TRBV6-1,.,TRBJ1-1,.,TGTGCCAGCAGGGACGCAGGGAACACTGAAGCTTTCTTT,CASRDAGNTEAFF
TRBV4-1,TRBD2,TRBJ2-1,.,TGCGCCAGCAGCCAAGCTAGCGGGCCGTACAATGAGCAGTTCTTC,CASSQASGPYNEQFF
TRBV7-3,TRBD1,TRBJ1-6,.,TGTGCCAGCAGCCCAGGGGGGGGGTACTCACCCCTCCACTTT,CASSPGGGYSPLHF
TRBV7-2,.,TRBJ2-5,.,TGTGCCAGCAGCCTATTCGTAGGGAGAGAGACCCAGTACTTC,CASSLFVGRETQYF
TRBV7-6,.,TRBJ2-3,.,TGTGCCAGCAGCCCTCCTACTGGCACGAGCACAGATACGCAGTATTTT,CASSPPTGTSTDTQYF
TRBV20-1,TRBD2,TRBJ2-7,few,TGCAGTGCTAGTGGGCTAGCGGGGGAGCAGTACTTC,CSASGLAGEQYF
TRBV9,.,TRBJ2-3,few,TGTGCCAGCAGCGTAGAGGTTTGGGCGGGGCGCACAGATACGCAGTATTTT,CASSVEVWAGRTDTQYF
TRBV2,TRBD2,TRBJ2-7,.,TGTGCCAGCAGTCCCTTACCGGGACTAGCGGTCTACGAGCAGTACTTC,CASSPLPGLAVYEQYF
TRBV19,TRBD1,TRBJ2-7,.,TGTGCCAGTAGTCGGACAGGGTCGGACGAGCAGTACTTC,CASSRTGSDEQYF
TRBV7-2,TRBD2,TRBJ2-7,.,TGTGCCAGCAGCTTAGCCGGGGGGGAGAGTAACTACGAGCAGTACTTC,CASSLAGGESNYEQYF
TRBV6-1,.,TRBJ2-3,.,TGTGCCAGCAGTGCGACAGGAGAGGTAAACACAGATACGCAGTATTTT,CASSATGEVNTDTQYF
TRBV6-1,TRBD1,TRBJ2-1,.,TGTGCCAGCAAACCGGACAGGGGGAAAACATGGGTGAACGATGAGCAGTTCTTC,CASKPDRGKTWVNDEQFF
TRBV7-2,TRBD1,TRBJ2-1,many,TGTGCCAGCAGCTTAGTTCAGGGGGCTTACAATGAGCAGTTCTTC,CASSLVQGAYNEQFF
TRBV4-1,TRBD1,TRBJ1-6,.,TGCGCCAGCAGCCAAGAATCCGCCCGGACAGGGAGAATTTCACCCCTCCACTTT,CASSQESARTGRISPLHF
TRBV4-2,TRBD2,TRBJ2-7,few,TGTGCCAGCAGCCAAGACCTAGCGGGGGGCTTCTCCTACGAGCAGTACTTC,CASSQDLAGGFSYEQYF
TRBV7-9,TRBD2,TRBJ2-3,.,TGTGCCAGCGGGCTAGCGGGACTGACAGATACGCAGTATTTT,CASGLAGLTDTQYF
TRBV20-1,.,TRBJ2-6,few,TGCAGTGCTAGACAGGGATTTTTTGGGGCCAACGTCCTGACTTTC,CSARQGFFGANVLTF
TRBV5-1,.,TRBJ1-2,.,TGCGCCAGCAGCTCAGCAGGTGGCCAGGGCGAGGGCTACACCTTC,CASSSAGGQGEGYTF
TRBV6-5,.,TRBJ2-1,few,TGTGCCAGCAGTTACTCGAGCAGTGAATGGTTGTCCTACAATGAGCAGTTCTTC,CASSYSSSEWLSYNEQFF
TRBV6-2/TRBV6-3,.,TRBJ2-1,.,TGTGCCAGCAGTCTTCCTAACCACTACAATGAGCAGTTCTTC,CASSLPNHYNEQFF
TRBV29-1,TRBD1,TRBJ2-7,.,TGCAGCGGACAGGGGAGAGGAGACTACGAGCAGTACTTC,CSGQGRGDYEQYF
TRBV12-3/TRBV12-4,.,TRBJ1-6,.,TGTGCCAGCAGTAGGGGAAACTATAATTCACCCCTCCACTTT,CASSRGNYNSPLHF
TRBV4-1,.,TRBJ1-2,.,TGCGCCAGCAGCCAAGGGGGAGGCGTCCTCTATGGCTACACCTTC,CASSQGGGVLYGYTF
TRBV24-1,.,TRBJ2-7,.,TGTGCCACCAGTGGGCCCGGGCGTGGCGAGCAGTACTTC,CATSGPGRGEQYF